The 5 T cell receptor beta chains in this list originate from one sample, sequenced in a study of shared clonotypes between healthy human individuals. The protocol was immunoSEQ multiplex PCR, while the TCRdb copy is restricted to in-frame clones and leaves out a portion. The repertoire holds 2 million to 2.5 million clones, with over 85% as singletons. The specimen sequenced was naive CD4+ T cells from PBMCs. This sample's subset: CD45RA+ positively selected. Receptors originate from a man between 18 and 29 years old in good health. Some clones in this sample may be carry-over from other donors' samples.

This chain joins TRBV6-5 and TRBJ1-4, with no clear D. Looked up from germline, CDR1 is MNHEY and CDR2 is SVGAGI. Trimming pared 8 bases from V and 8 bases from J, leaving 12 bases between. The length of the CDR3 is 12 residues. The CDR3 nucleotides read TGTGCCAGCGGGAGGGAGCGAGAAAAACTGTTTTTT. This encodes CASGREREKLFF.

This chain joins TRBV18 and TRBJ1-4, with D perhaps TRBD1 (5 bases). V was pared by 4 bases and J by 2 bases, with 14 bases between. CDR1 and CDR2 from the germline V gene are KGHSH and LQKENI. The CDR3 has 16 amino acids. The CDR3 loop reads CASSLDGRGTNEKLFF. The DNA for the CDR3 is TGTGCCAGCTCACTGGATGGGAGGGGCACTAATGAAAAACTGTTTTTT.

The V and J genes are TRBV7-3 and TRBJ2-1; D unresolved. This CDR3 comprises 13 residues. Trimming took off 0 bases at V and 8 bases at J, with 8 bases between the two ends. The germline gives CDR1 SGHTA, CDR2 FQGTGA. The CDR3 sequence is CASSLTLVDEQFF. The CDR3 nucleotides are TGTGCCAGCAGCTTAACCCTAGTAGATGAGCAGTTCTTC. The complete variable domain, with remaining parts taken from reference TRBV7-3 and TRBJ2-1, reads GAGVSQTPSNKVTEKGKYVELRCDPISGHTALYWYRQSLGQGPEFLIYFQGTGAADDSGLPNDRFFAVRPEGSVSTLKIQRTERGDSAVYLCASSLTLVDEQFFGPGTRLTVL.

The V and J genes are TRBV7-2 and TRBJ2-3; TRBD1 aligns across 8 bases. This CDR3 is built from 16 residues. The V segment lost 4 bases and the J segment 4 bases; nucleotides outside the gene matches: 10. In germline, CDR1 is SGHTA, CDR2 FQGNSA. The CDR3 spells CASSSRSQGAADTQYF. DNA of the CDR3: TGTGCCAGCAGCTCCCGGAGTCAGGGGGCGGCAGATACGCAGTATTTT.

The rearrangement links TRBV13 to TRBJ1-1, with 12 bases fitting TRBD1. The J segment lost 8 bases and the V segment lost 4 bases, leaving 5 bases of the junction unmatched. CDR1 is PRHDT, CDR2 FYEKMQ, per germline (reference sequence). The CDR3 totals 14 residues. CDR3 in amino acids: CASSSTGTGGEAFF. CDR3 sequence (DNA): TGTGCCAGCAGCTCCACCGGGACAGGGGGCGAAGCTTTCTTT.